Below are 9 T cell receptor beta chains sequenced from a single sample in a study of CD8+CD57+ T cells in acquired aplastic anemia. CDR3 and TCR beta VDJ profiling relied on a genomic DNA template. TCRdb reprocessed the reads via MiXCR and lists one record per CDR3 protein. Of around 68,000 distinct CDR3 sequences listed, almost 55% are singletons. Specimen: sorted CD4+, CD8+, or CD8+CD57+ T cells (not recorded which) from PBMCs. These receptor sequences come from a human donor in good health, serving as a control.

The chain has TRBV11-3 and TRBJ2-7; 9 nucleotides match TRBD1. Germline V gives CDR1 SGHNT, CDR2 YENEEA. The CDR3 is 16 residues long. Trimming took 5 bases from V and 1 from J; bases not matched to a gene: 9. CDR3 amino acids: CASSPSGTGSSYEQYF. CDR3 nucleotides: TGTGCCAGCAGCCCGAGCGGGACAGGGAGTTCCTACGAGCAGTACTTC.

This clonotype was detected many times. This sequence joins TRBV9 and TRBJ1-1; D is undetermined. Germline values: CDR1 SGDLS, CDR2 YYNGEE. Trimming took 3 bases from V and 0 from J, leaving 12 bases between them. There are 15 residues in the CDR3. This chain's CDR3 is CASSALGRLNTEAFF. CDR3 DNA sequence: TGTGCCAGCAGCGCCCTAGGACGTTTGAACACTGAAGCTTTCTTT.

About this clonotype itself: An end of the junction does not agree with germline; a read error may underlie this. The chain is built from TRBV5-1 and TRBJ2-1; D perhaps matches TRBD2 (5 bases). From germline, CDR1 is SGHRS and CDR2 YFSETQ. CDR3 size: 16 residues. The CDR3 DNA is TGCGTCAGCAGCTTGAGACGGACTCCCCAGAACAATGAGCAGTCCTTC. Protein product: CVSSLRRTPQNNEQSF.

This clonotype was seen a few times. The J gene is TRBJ2-7, the V gene TRBV29-1, with D tentatively TRBD1 or TRBD2 (5 bases each). Trimming took off 4 bases at V and 2 bases at J, with 12 bases between the two ends. Germline values: CDR1 SQVTM, CDR2 ANQGSEA. The CDR3 runs to 13 residues. CDR3 coding DNA: TGCAGCGTTGCTGGGGACGGACCCTACGAGCAGTACTTC. Its protein product is CSVAGDGPYEQYF.

This clonotype was seen ten or more times. The genes are TRBV12-3 or TRBV12-4 and TRBJ1-5, with 8 bases aligning to TRBD1. The ends lost 4 bases at V and 1 base at J; junction bases unmatched: 3. This CDR3 has 15 amino acids. Written as DNA, the CDR3 is TGTGCCAGCAGTTCGGGGGACAGGAGCAATCAGCCCCAGCATTTT. Translating it yields CASSSGDRSNQPQHF.

This clonotype was picked up many times. This chain uses TRBV5-5 with TRBJ2-7; D may be TRBD1 (5 bases). V was pared by 0 bases and J by 0 bases, with 10 bases between. Looked up from germline, CDR1 is SGHKS and CDR2 is YYEKEE (reference sequence). The CDR3 totals 15 residues. The CDR3 is CASSLAQGSSYEQYF. The CDR3 DNA reads as TGTGCCAGCAGCTTGGCTCAGGGTTCCTCCTACGAGCAGTACTTC. Combining the CDR3 with reference TRBV5-5 and TRBJ2-7 gives the whole variable domain DAGVTQSPTHLIKTRGQQVTLRCSPISGHKSVSWYQQVLGQGPQFIFQYYEKEERGRGNFPDRFSARQFPNYSSELNVNALLLGDSALYLCASSLAQGSSYEQYFGPGTRLTVT.

J is TRBJ1-2 and V is TRBV6-5; a weak D match, TRBD1 (6 bases). Germline values: CDR1 MNHEY, CDR2 SVGAGI. The CDR3 sequence is 13 residues long. With 6 bases removed from V and 9 bases from J, the gap between germline ends came to 17 bases. The CDR3 coding sequence is TGTGCCAGCAGGTACCGGACAGAATCGCGCTACACCTTC. Translation gives CASRYRTESRYTF.

V gene TRBV6-4 combines with J gene TRBJ1-5; TRBD1 aligns across 7 bases. Germline-derived CDR1 and CDR2 are MRHNA and SNTAGT. The ends lost 6 bases at V and 2 bases at J; junction bases unmatched: 7. This CDR3 contains 15 residues. As DNA, the CDR3 is TGTGCCAGCAGCTTAGGACAGGTGGGCAATCAGCCCCAGCATTTT. It codes for CASSLGQVGNQPQHF.

This clonotype was seen repeatedly, ten times or more. The V and J genes are TRBV5-1 and TRBJ1-3, with D uncertain. Germline values: CDR1 SGHRS, CDR2 YFSETQ. The ends were cut back, 3 bases at V and 0 bases at J, with 13 bases in the middle. The CDR3 is 16 amino acids. The CDR3 bases are TGCGCCAGCAGCTCCCCCCCTTTCCTCTCTGGAAACACCATATATTTT. Encoded protein: CASSSPPFLSGNTIYF.